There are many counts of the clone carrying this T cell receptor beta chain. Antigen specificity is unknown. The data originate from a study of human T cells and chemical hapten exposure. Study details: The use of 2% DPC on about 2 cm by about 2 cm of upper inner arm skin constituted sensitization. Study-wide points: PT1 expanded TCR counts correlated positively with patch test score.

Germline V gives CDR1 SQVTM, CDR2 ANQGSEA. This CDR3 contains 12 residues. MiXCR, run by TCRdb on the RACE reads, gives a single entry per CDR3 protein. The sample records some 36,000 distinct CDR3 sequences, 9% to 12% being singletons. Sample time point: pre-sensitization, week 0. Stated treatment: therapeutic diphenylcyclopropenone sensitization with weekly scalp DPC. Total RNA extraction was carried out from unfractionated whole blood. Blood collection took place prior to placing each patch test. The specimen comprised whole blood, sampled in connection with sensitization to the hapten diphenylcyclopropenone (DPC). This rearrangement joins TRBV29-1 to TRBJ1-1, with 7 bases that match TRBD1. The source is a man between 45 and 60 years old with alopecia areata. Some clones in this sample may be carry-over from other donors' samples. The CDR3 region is CRIGGLNTEAFF. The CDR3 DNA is TGCAGGATAGGGGGCTTGAACACTGAAGCTTTCTTT.